The 21 T cell receptor beta chains presented below share a single source sample, sequenced in a study of cytomegalovirus exposure and HLA in healthy donors. Primers included in the PCR were 60 Vbeta and 13 Jbeta primers. Repertoires were generated with immunoSEQ multiplex PCR, while TCRdb's copy carries only in-frame clones and drops some. The sample carries 150,000 to 200,000 clones, roughly 80% recorded once. Sequencing was done on a sample of PBMCs. The receptors shown here come from a woman aged 50 to 60 in good health and CMV-seronegative.

The chain employs TRBV7-8 and TRBJ2-2, with D maybe TRBD1 (6 bases). The CDR3 is made up of 14 amino acids. From germline, CDR1 is SGHVS and CDR2 FQNEAQ. Trimming stripped 7 bases from V and 3 bases from J, with 12 bases between. Written as DNA, the CDR3 is TGTGCCAGCACAAAATACAGGGACACCGGGGAGCTGTTTTTT. Translating gives CASTKYRDTGELFF.

The sample holds a few counts of this clone. The CDR3 reads CASGTTGGIYEQYF. The CDR3 DNA sequence: TGTGCCAGCGGTACGACAGGGGGGATCTACGAGCAGTACTTC. This chain uses TRBV28 with TRBJ2-7; 9 positions agree with TRBD1. Germline V lookup: CDR1 MDHEN, CDR2 SYDVKM. This CDR3 spans 14 amino acids. With 8 bases clipped from V and 3 bases from J, the junction kept 8 bases outside the gene matches.

The chain carries TRBV7-2 and TRBJ2-7, with 14 bases aligning to TRBD2. The CDR3 covers 16 residues. Germline-derived CDR1 and CDR2 are SGHTA and FQGNSA. Trimming at V came to 5 bases and at J to 1 base, leaving 4 bases not matched to a gene. The CDR3, as DNA: TGTGCCAGCAGCCCTAGGACTAGCGGGGGGTCCTACGAGCAGTACTTC. Its translation is CASSPRTSGGSYEQYF.

V is TRBV5-1 and J is TRBJ1-1; D uncertain. Between the trimmed V and J ends, which lost 7 bases and 2 bases, there was a span of 15 bases. The V gene's germline CDR1 is SGHRS and CDR2 YFSETQ. The CDR3 runs to 14 residues. This chain's CDR3 is CASGVSFSNTEAFF. The DNA for the CDR3 is TGCGCCAGCGGAGTATCTTTCTCTAACACTGAAGCTTTCTTT.

This chain uses TRBV5-1 with TRBJ2-3; 7 bases are shared with TRBD2. The trim removed 1 base at V and 2 bases at J, leaving 10 bases unmatched. The CDR3 is made up of 17 amino acids. CDR1 and CDR2 (germline): SGHRS, YFSETQ. The CDR3 region is CASSLIGGSAATDTQYF. The CDR3 DNA follows: TGCGCCAGCAGCTTGATCGGCGGGAGCGCCGCCACAGATACGCAGTATTTT.

V and J are TRBV7-6 and TRBJ2-1; 9 bases are a match to TRBD2. The germline V gene encodes CDR1 SGHVS and CDR2 FNYEAQ. CDR3 length: 17 amino acids. Unmatched junction bases numbered 10, after V lost 0 bases and J lost 7 bases. DNA for the CDR3: TGTGCCAGCAGCTTAGCGCAACTAGCGGGCCGCGGGAATGAGCAGTTCTTC. Translating gives CASSLAQLAGRGNEQFF.

V is TRBV5-1 and J is TRBJ2-4; a weak D match, TRBD1 (5 bases). The germline V gene encodes CDR1 SGHRS and CDR2 YFSETQ. This CDR3 has 13 amino acids. V lost 2 bases to trimming and J lost 5 bases, with 8 bases between them. CDR3 coding DNA: TGCGCCAGCAGCTTAAGGGGTGAAAACATTCAGTACTTC. Translated: CASSLRGENIQYF.

The V gene is TRBV5-1, the J gene TRBJ2-5, with 9 positions matching TRBD2. The CDR3 loop spans 15 amino acids. The germline V gene has CDR1 SGHRS and CDR2 YFSETQ. Trimming took 1 base from V and 4 from J; bases not matched to a gene: 5. The CDR3 nucleotides read TGCGCCAGCAGCTTGAATCTAGCGGGACCAGAGACCCAGTACTTC. Protein product: CASSLNLAGPETQYF. The full variable domain, its missing parts supplied by reference TRBV5-1 and TRBJ2-5, is KAGVTQTPRYLIKTRGQQVTLSCSPISGHRSVSWYQQTPGQGLQFLFEYFSETQRNKGNFPGRFSGRQFSNSRSEMNVSTLELGDSALYLCASSLNLAGPETQYFGPGTRLLVL.

This sequence joins TRBV7-2 and TRBJ2-5; 8 bases agree with TRBD1. The CDR3 totals 16 residues. V lost 2 bases, J lost 5 bases, and 10 bases stayed unmatched. Per germline, CDR1 SGHTA and CDR2 FQGNSA. The CDR3 is CASSLWTGRFGETQYF. CDR3 DNA: TGTGCCAGCAGCTTATGGACAGGGAGATTTGGCGAGACCCAGTACTTC.

This CDR3 is CATSIGLAGPSSYNEQFF. Written as DNA, the CDR3 is TGTGCCACCAGCATCGGACTAGCGGGTCCGAGCTCCTACAATGAGCAGTTCTTC. The chain combines TRBV15 with TRBJ2-1; 11 bases fit TRBD2. The CDR3 is 18 residues long. V was clipped by 4 bases and J by 0 bases; unmatched bases: 8. In germline, CDR1 is LNHNV, CDR2 YYDKDF (reference sequence).

The chain couples TRBV5-1 to TRBJ2-5, with D tentatively TRBD1 (6 bases). V gave up 4 bases and J gave up 4 bases, with 17 bases separating them. The CDR3 has 15 amino acids. Germline assignment: CDR1 SGHRS and CDR2 YFSETQ. Written as DNA, the CDR3 is TGCGCCAGCAGCCGATGGACAGAGAGTGGAGAGACCCAGTACTTC. This encodes CASSRWTESGETQYF.

The chain has TRBV2 and TRBJ1-1; TRBD1 is a possible D gene (6 bases). The CDR3 is 18 residues long. The germline CDR1 and CDR2 sequences are SNHLY and FYNNEI. The germline V and J ends were trimmed by 5 bases and 1 base, with 23 bases remaining between them. CDR3 coding DNA: TGTGCCAGCAGTCTGGGCCCCAGACCCCGACAGGCGAACACTGAAGCTTTCTTT. Its protein is CASSLGPRPRQANTEAFF.

The chain joins TRBV6-5 to TRBJ2-3; a weak D match, TRBD2 (5 bases). The CDR3 sequence is 11 residues long. Germline CDR1 is MNHEY and CDR2 is SVGAGI. V was shortened by 0 bases and J by 12 bases, with 7 bases between the two germline ends. The CDR3 nucleotides read TGTGCCAGCAGTTACTCGAGGACTCAGTATTTT. It is translated as CASSYSRTQYF.

The V gene is TRBV27, the J gene TRBJ2-7; 9 bases fit TRBD1. The CDR3 has 15 residues. J gave up 0 bases and V 5 bases, and 5 bases lay outside the gene matches. CDR1 is MNHEY and CDR2 is SMNVEV in the germline V gene (reference sequence). CDR3 coding DNA: TGTGCCAGCAGTCCCGGGACAGGGAACTCCTACGAGCAGTACTTC. Encoded protein: CASSPGTGNSYEQYF.

This clone occurred once. This chain connects TRBV10-1 to TRBJ2-2; a possible D gene is TRBD1 (5 bases). The CDR3 spans 14 residues. CDR1 and CDR2 (germline): WNHNN, SYGVQD (reference sequence). Between the trimmed V and J ends, which lost 3 bases and 5 bases, there was a span of 10 bases. CDR3 in DNA: TGCGCCAGCAGTGATGAAAGGGGAACCGGGGAGCTGTTTTTT. Translated, it gives CASSDERGTGELFF.

The genes are TRBV28 and TRBJ1-1, with 9 bases that match TRBD1. The CDR3 contains 14 residues. Looked up from germline, CDR1 is MDHEN and CDR2 is SYDVKM. V shed 5 bases and J 7 bases; nucleotides not matched to a gene: 8. The DNA for the CDR3 is TGTGCCAGCAGTAGTCCCGGGACAGGGAATGAAGCTTTCTTT. It codes for CASSSPGTGNEAFF.

The chain combines TRBV5-1 with TRBJ2-3; D remains unclear. The CDR3 length is 13 residues. V lost 4 bases and J 2 bases, leaving 8 bases between the germline ends. CDR1 is SGHRS and CDR2 is YFSETQ in the germline V gene. CDR3 DNA sequence: TGCGCCAGCAGCCTCCTCCCCACAGATACGCAGTATTTT. Translation: CASSLLPTDTQYF.

The V call is TRBV27, the J call TRBJ1-2; perhaps TRBD1 as D (6 bases). The CDR3 sequence is 18 residues long. V was clipped by 0 bases and J by 4 bases, with 21 bases between them. Germline V gives CDR1 MNHEY, CDR2 SMNVEV (reference sequence). Written as DNA, the CDR3 is TGTGCCAGCAGTTTATCGGGTTCAGATAGGGGGTATGGCTATGGCTACACCTTC. This translates into CASSLSGSDRGYGYGYTF.

V and J are TRBV18 and TRBJ1-4; D unresolved. The CDR3 has 12 residues. The V and J ends lost 6 bases and 7 bases respectively, with 9 bases between them. Germline-derived CDR1 and CDR2 are KGHSH and LQKENI. CDR3 residues: CASSGNGEKLFF. The CDR3 bases are TGTGCCAGCTCCGGGAATGGTGAAAAACTGTTTTTT.

The chain combines TRBV19 with TRBJ2-7; TRBD1 aligns across 8 bases. Germline CDR1 and CDR2: LNHDA and SQIVND (reference sequence). The CDR3 totals 14 residues. V lost 4 bases to trimming and J lost 3 bases; unmatched junction nucleotides: 5. CDR3 sequence: CASSTGQGLYEQYF. Here the CDR3 DNA reads TGTGCCAGTAGTACCGGACAGGGTCTCTACGAGCAGTACTTC.

This chain connects TRBV10-3 to TRBJ2-2, with 10 nucleotides matching TRBD1. The CDR3 totals 17 residues. The germline V gene has CDR1 ENHRY and CDR2 SYGVKD. V shed 4 bases, J shed 5 bases, and the junction held 10 bases outside the gene matches. The CDR3 DNA follows: TGTGCCATCAGTGGCTCTAACCGACAGGGGGCAACCGGGGAGCTGTTTTTT. Its protein product is CAISGSNRQGATGELFF.